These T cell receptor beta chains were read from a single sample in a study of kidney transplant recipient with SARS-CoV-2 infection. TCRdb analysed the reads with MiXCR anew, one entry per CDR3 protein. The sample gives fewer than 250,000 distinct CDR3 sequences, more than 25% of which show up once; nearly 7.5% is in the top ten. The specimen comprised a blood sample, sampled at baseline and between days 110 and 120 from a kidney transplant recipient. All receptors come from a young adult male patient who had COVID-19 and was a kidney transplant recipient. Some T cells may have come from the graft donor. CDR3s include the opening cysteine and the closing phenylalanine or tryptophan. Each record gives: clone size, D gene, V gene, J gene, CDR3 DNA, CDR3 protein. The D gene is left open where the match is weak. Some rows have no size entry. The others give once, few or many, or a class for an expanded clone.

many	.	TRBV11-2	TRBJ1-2	TGTGCCAGCAGCGGAGATCAAACAAGCAGAAAGACCTATGGCTACACCTTC	CASSGDQTSRKTYGYTF
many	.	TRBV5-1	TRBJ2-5	TGCGCCAGCAGTTCCTCCCAGATCCAAGAGACCCAGTACTTC	CASSSSQIQETQYF
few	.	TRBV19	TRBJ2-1	TGTGCCAGTAGTATAGACGGCAGGGCGAACTACAATGAGCAGTTCTTC	CASSIDGRANYNEQFF
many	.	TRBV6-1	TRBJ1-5	TGTGCCAGCAGTGAAGGGCCGGGACTGTGGCAGCCCCAGCATTTT	CASSEGPGLWQPQHF
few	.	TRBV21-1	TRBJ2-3	TGTGCCAGCAGCAAAGAGGCAGGGGAATCAGATACGCAGTATTTT	CASSKEAGESDTQYF
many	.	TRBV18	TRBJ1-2	TGTGCCAGCTCACCAGGTCACGGCTACACCTTC	CASSPGHGYTF
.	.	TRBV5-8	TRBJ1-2	TGTGCCAGCAACGCGTTTCATCCACGAAAGACCTATGGCCACACCTTC	CASNAFHPRKTYGHTF
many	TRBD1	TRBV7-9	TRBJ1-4	TGTGCCAGCAGCCGCACGCAGGGGGCCGGTAGAAAACTGTTTTTT	CASSRTQGAGRKLFF
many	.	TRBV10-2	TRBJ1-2	TGCGCCAGCAGTGATCTTCACACTTCTAGAAAGACCTATGGCTACACCTTC	CASSDLHTSRKTYGYTF
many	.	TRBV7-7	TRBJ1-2	TGTGCCAGCAGCAGACTAAGTAAGTGCCGAAAGACCTATGGCTACACCTTC	CASSRLSKCRKTYGYTF
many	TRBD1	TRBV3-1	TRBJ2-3	TGTGCCAGCAGCCAGGCCCAGGGGGCAGGCACAGATACGCAGTATTTT	CASSQAQGAGTDTQYF
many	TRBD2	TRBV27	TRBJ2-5	TGTGCCAGTCAGACTAGCGGGAGGTACCAAGAGACCCAGTACTTC	CASQTSGRYQETQYF
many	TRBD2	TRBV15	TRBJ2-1	TGTGCCACCAGCAGCCTCGGGACTACTTATGAGCAGTTCTTC	CATSSLGTTYEQFF
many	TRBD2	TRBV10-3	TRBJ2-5	TGTGCCATCAGTGAGTCTCTTCCACGAGGGACTAGCGCCTATAAAGAGACCCAGTACTTC	CAISESLPRGTSAYKETQYF
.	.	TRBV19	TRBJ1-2	TGTGCCAGTAGTATAGGGGGGGCGGCTAACTATGGCTACACCTTC	CASSIGGAANYGYTF
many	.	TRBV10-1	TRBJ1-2	TGTGCCAGCAGTCTTTCGGGACGCTCTAGAAAGACCTATGGCTACACCTTC	CASSLSGRSRKTYGYTF
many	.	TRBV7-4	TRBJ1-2	TGTGCCAGCAGCACATTTAATTCAGCTCGAAAGACCTATGGCTACACCTTC	CASSTFNSARKTYGYTF
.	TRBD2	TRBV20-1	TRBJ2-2	TGCAGTGCTAAAAGCGGGAACGGCGGGGAGCTGTTTTTT	CSAKSGNGGELFF
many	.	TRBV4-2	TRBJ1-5	TGTGCCAGCAGCCAAGACGTCGGACGGAGCAATCAGCCCCAGCATTTT	CASSQDVGRSNQPQHF
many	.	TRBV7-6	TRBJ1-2	TGTGCCAGCAGTTTTGACAGGCGGGGTGGTGGCTACACCTTC	CASSFDRRGGGYTF
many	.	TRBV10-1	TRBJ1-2	TGTGCCAGCAGTACTCAATTACGCTCTAGAAAGACCTATGGCTACACCTTC	CASSTQLRSRKTYGYTF
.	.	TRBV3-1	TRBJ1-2	TGTGTCAGCAGCCGTCTCTTCACCCTTCGAAAGACCTATGGCTACACCTTC	CVSSRLFTLRKTYGYTF
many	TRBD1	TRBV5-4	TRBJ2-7	TGTGCCAGCAGCTGGACAGGGAATACTTACGAGCAGTACTTC	CASSWTGNTYEQYF
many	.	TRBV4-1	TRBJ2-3	TGCGCCAGCAGCCAAGGAGGTCCTGAGGCGACAGATACGCAGTATTTT	CASSQGGPEATDTQYF
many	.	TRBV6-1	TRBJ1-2	TGTGCCAGCAGTAGTATTGCCTCTATGCGAAAGACCTATGGCTACACCTTC	CASSSIASMRKTYGYTF
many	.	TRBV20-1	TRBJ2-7	TGCAGTGCAACCGGGACAAACGCCTACGAGCAGTACTTC	CSATGTNAYEQYF
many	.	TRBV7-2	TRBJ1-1	TGTGCCAGCAGTGGACAGCGGAACACTGAAGCTTTCTTT	CASSGQRNTEAFF
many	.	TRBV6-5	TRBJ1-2	TGTGCCAGCAGTTACTCCCCCACGAGCTATGGCTACACCTTC	CASSYSPTSYGYTF
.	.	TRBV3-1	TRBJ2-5	TGTGCCAGCAGCAATGGTCTTCCCATTTCTCTCTCTGAGACCCAGTACTTC	CASSNGLPISLSETQYF
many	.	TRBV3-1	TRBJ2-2	TGTGCCAGCAGCAGATTCCTTCCCATTTCAGGCTTGACCGGGGAGCTGTTTTTT	CASSRFLPISGLTGELFF
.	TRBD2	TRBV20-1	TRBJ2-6	TGCAGTGCTAGGCCCCGACTAGCGGGAGAAACTGGGGCCAACGTCCTGACTTTC	CSARPRLAGETGANVLTF
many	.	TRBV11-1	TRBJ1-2	TGTGCCAGCAGCAGGACCGCTAAGGCTGGAAAGACCTATGGCTACACCTTC	CASSRTAKAGKTYGYTF
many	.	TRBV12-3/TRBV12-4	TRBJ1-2	TGTGCCAGCAGTTTAGACATTGCTAGCTTGGGAGGCTACACCTTC	CASSLDIASLGGYTF
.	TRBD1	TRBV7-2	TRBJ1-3	TGTGCCAGCAGCGCCCGGACAGGGGATGGAAACACCATATATTTT	CASSARTGDGNTIYF
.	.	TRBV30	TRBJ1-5	TGTGCCTGGAGTGCCGGGGGAGGGGGTTATCAGCCCCAGCATTTT	CAWSAGGGGYQPQHF
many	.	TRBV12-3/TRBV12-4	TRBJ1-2	TGTGCCAGCAGTCGGTGTCGCACAGCAGGAAAGACCTATGGCTACACCTTC	CASSRCRTAGKTYGYTF
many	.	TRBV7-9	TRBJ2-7	TGTGCCAGCAGCTTAGGGGGGCAGGACGAGCAGTACTTC	CASSLGGQDEQYF
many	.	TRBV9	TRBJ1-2	TGTGCCAGCAGCGTAGCCTCCGTTGGGGCCGACGGCTACACCTTC	CASSVASVGADGYTF
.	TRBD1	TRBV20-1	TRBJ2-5	TGCAGTGCTAGTTTCGGGACAGGGTACCAAGAGACCCAGTACTTC	CSASFGTGYQETQYF
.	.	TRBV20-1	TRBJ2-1	TGCAGTGCTCCTTTAGTGGGGTTAGTCGATGAGCAGTTCTTC	CSAPLVGLVDEQFF
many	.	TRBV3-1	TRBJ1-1	TGTGCCAGCAGCGTCTACCTTCCCATTTCAATTCGCACTGAAGCTTTCTTT	CASSVYLPISIRTEAFF
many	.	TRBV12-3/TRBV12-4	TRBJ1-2	TGTGCCAGCAGTCCTGGGGGATTCTATGGCTACACCTTC	CASSPGGFYGYTF